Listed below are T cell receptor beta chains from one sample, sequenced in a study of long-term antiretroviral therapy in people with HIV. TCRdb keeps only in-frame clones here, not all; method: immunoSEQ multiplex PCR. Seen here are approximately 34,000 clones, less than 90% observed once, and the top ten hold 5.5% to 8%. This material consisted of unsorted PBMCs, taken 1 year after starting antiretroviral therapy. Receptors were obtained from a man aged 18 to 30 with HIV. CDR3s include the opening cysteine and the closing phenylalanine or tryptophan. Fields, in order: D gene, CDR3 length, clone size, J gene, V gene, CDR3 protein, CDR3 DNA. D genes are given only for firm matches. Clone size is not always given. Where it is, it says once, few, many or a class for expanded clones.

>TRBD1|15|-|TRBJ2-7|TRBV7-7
CASSAGQGTPYEQYF
TGTGCTAGCAGCGCCGGACAGGGGACCCCCTACGAGCAGTACTTC
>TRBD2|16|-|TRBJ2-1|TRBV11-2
CASSPSRREPYNEQFF
TGTGCCAGCAGCCCTTCTAGGCGGGAGCCATACAATGAGCAGTTCTTC
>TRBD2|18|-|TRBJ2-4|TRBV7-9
CASSLPLAGGRDKNIQYF
TGTGCCAGCAGCTTACCCTTAGCGGGGGGAAGGGACAAAAACATTCAGTACTTC
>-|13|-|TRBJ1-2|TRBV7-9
CASSLGSGEGYTF
TGTGCCAGCAGCTTAGGGTCTGGGGAAGGCTACACCTTC
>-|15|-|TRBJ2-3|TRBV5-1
CASSLTGHSGDTQYF
TGCGCCAGCAGCTTGACAGGGCATTCGGGAGATACGCAGTATTTT
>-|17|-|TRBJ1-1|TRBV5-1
CASSLAGHREEDTEAFF
TGCGCCAGCAGCTTGGCTGGCCACAGGGAGGAGGACACTGAAGCTTTCTTT
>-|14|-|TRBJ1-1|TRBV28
CASTVDLGVTEAFF
TGTGCCAGCACGGTAGACCTGGGGGTCACTGAAGCTTTCTTT
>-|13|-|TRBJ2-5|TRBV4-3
CASSPRTGREQYF
TGCGCCAGCAGCCCCCGGACAGGACGGGAGCAGTACTTC
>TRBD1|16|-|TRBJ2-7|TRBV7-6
CASSRPGGQGEPEQYF
TGTGCCAGCAGCCGTCCGGGTGGACAGGGTGAGCCCGAGCAGTACTTC
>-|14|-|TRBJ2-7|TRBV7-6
CASSLPGQNYEQYF
TGTGCCAGCAGCTTACCCGGACAGAACTACGAGCAGTACTTC
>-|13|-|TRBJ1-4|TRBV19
CASSAPISEKLFF
TGTGCCAGTAGTGCCCCCATTAGTGAAAAACTGTTTTTT
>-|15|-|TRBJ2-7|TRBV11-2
CASSLNWGRRNEQYF
TGTGCCAGCAGCTTAAACTGGGGCAGACGGAACGAGCAGTACTTC
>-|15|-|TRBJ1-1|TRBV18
CASVDSDGYNTEAFF
TGTGCCAGCGTCGACTCGGACGGGTATAACACTGAAGCTTTCTTT
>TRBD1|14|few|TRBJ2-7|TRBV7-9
CASSRQGASYEQYF
TGTGCCAGCAGCCGACAGGGGGCCTCCTACGAGCAGTACTTC
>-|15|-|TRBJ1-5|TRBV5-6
CASSFMDRTNQPQHF
TGTGCCAGCAGCTTTATGGACCGGACAAATCAGCCCCAGCATTTT
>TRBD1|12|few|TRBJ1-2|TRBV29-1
CSVGDRGLGYTF
TGCAGCGTAGGGGACAGGGGGCTGGGCTACACCTTC
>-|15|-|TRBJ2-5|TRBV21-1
CASSRQDKYQETQYF
TGTGCCAGCAGCAGACAGGACAAGTACCAAGAGACCCAGTACTTC
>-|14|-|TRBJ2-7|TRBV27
CASSLGGRHYEQYF
TGTGCCAGCAGTTTGGGGGGGCGTCACTACGAGCAGTACTTC
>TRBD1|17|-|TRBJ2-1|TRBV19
CASSWTGGLISYNEQFF
TGTGCCAGTAGCTGGACAGGGGGCCTCATTTCCTACAATGAGCAGTTCTTC
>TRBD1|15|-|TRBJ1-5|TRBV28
CASSSGQGANQPQHF
TGTGCCAGCAGTTCCGGACAGGGGGCAAATCAGCCCCAGCATTTT
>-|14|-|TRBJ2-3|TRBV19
CASSIAAFQDTQYF
TGTGCCAGTAGTATAGCCGCGTTTCAAGATACGCAGTATTTT
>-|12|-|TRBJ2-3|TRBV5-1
CASSLYTDTQYF
TGCGCCAGCAGCCTATACACAGATACGCAGTATTTT
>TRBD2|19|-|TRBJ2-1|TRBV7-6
CASSSTPTAGSRGNNEQFF
TGTGCCAGCAGCTCCACCCCGACAGCGGGATCGAGGGGAAACAATGAGCAGTTCTTC
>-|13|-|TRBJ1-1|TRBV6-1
CASSAEGSTEAFF
TGTGCCAGCAGTGCGGAGGGAAGCACTGAAGCTTTCTTT
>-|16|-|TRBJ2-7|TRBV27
CASSPRDGYISYEQYF
TGTGCCAGCAGTCCGCGGGACGGATATATATCCTACGAGCAGTACTTC
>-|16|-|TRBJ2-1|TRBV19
CASSIGQRSSYNEQFF
TGTGCCAGTAGTATAGGACAGAGAAGCTCCTACAATGAGCAGTTCTTC
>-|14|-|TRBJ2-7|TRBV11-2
CASSLGGGAYEQYF
TGTGCCAGCAGCTTAGGAGGGGGTGCCTACGAGCAGTACTTC
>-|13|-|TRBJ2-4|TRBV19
CASRTDDGDIQYF
TGTGCCAGTAGGACCGACGACGGAGACATTCAGTATTTC
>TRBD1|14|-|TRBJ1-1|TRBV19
CASRMTGTGTEAFF
TGTGCCAGTAGGATGACAGGGACGGGCACTGAAGCTTTCTTT
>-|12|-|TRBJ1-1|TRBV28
CASSFREAEAFF
TGTGCCAGCAGTTTCAGGGAGGCTGAAGCTTTCTTT
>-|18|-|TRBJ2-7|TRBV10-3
CAIRSTRVGVYKAYEQYF
TGTGCCATCAGGTCGACGAGGGTTGGTGTATATAAGGCCTACGAGCAGTACTTC
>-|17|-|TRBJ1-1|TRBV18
CASSPSSANSMNTEAFF
TGTGCCAGCTCACCATCCAGTGCGAATAGCATGAACACTGAAGCTTTCTTT
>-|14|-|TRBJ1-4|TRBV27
CASSRTGFNEKLFF
TGTGCCAGCAGTCGTACAGGATTTAATGAAAAACTGTTTTTT
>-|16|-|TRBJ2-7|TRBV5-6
CASSFLQGGDSYEQYF
TGTGCCAGCAGCTTTCTACAGGGGGGGGACTCCTACGAGCAGTACTTC
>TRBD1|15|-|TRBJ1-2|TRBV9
CASSLGQAPNYGYTF
TGTGCCAGCAGCCTGGGACAGGCCCCCAACTATGGCTACACCTTC
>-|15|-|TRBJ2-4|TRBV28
CASSFREKAKNIQYF
TGTGCCAGCAGTTTTAGAGAGAAGGCCAAAAACATTCAGTACTTC
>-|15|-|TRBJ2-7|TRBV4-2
CASSQEKDGTYEQYF
TGTGCCAGCAGCCAAGAGAAGGACGGTACCTACGAGCAGTACTTC
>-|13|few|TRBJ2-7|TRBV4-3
CASSQEEDYEQYF
TGCGCCAGCAGCCAAGAGGAGGACTACGAGCAGTACTTC
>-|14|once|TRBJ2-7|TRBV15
CATSLTDSIYEQYF
TGTGCCACCAGCCTTACGGACAGTATCTACGAGCAGTACTTC
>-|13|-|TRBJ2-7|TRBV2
CASTPVGGIEQYF
TGTGCCAGCACCCCAGTCGGTGGGATTGAGCAGTACTTC
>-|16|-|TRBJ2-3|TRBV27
CASSFWGLGSTDTQYF
TGTGCCAGCAGTTTTTGGGGCCTGGGAAGCACAGATACGCAGTATTTT
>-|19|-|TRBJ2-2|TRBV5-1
CASSWPLGENPSKTGELFF
TGCGCCAGCAGTTGGCCCCTAGGGGAGAACCCCTCTAAGACCGGGGAGCTGTTTTTT
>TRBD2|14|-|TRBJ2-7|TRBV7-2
CASSFSGGTYEQYF
TGTGCCAGCAGCTTTAGCGGGGGGACCTACGAGCAGTACTTC
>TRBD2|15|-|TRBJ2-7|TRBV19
CASSMGLAGSYEQYF
TGTGCCAGTAGTATGGGGCTAGCGGGTTCCTACGAGCAGTACTTC
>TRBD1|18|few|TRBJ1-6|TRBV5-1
CASSLFGQAFPYNSPLHF
TGCGCCAGCAGCTTGTTTGGACAGGCTTTTCCCTATAATTCACCCCTCCACTTT
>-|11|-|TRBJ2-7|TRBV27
CASSSGHEQYF
TGTGCCAGCAGCTCCGGGCACGAGCAGTACTTC
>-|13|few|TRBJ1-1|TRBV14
CASSLRVNTEAFF
TGTGCCAGCAGCCTCAGGGTGAACACTGAAGCTTTCTTT
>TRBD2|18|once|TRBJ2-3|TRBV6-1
CASSARLAWGPSTDTQYF
TGTGCCAGCAGTGCCAGACTAGCGTGGGGCCCCAGCACAGATACGCAGTATTTT
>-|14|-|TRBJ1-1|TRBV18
CAGRVQGENTEAFF
TGTGCCGGCAGGGTCCAGGGAGAGAACACTGAAGCTTTCTTT
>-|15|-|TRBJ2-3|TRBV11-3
CASSLGDLPTDTQYF
TGTGCCAGCAGCTTAGGGGACCTTCCCACAGATACGCAGTATTTT
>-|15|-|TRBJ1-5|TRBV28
CASSLIVATNQPQHF
TGTGCCAGCAGTTTAATAGTTGCTACCAATCAGCCCCAGCATTTT
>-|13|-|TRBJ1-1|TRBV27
CASSFSPTLWPFF
TGTGCCAGCAGTTTCTCCCCGACCCTGTGGCCTTTCTTT
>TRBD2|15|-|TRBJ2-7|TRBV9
CASSDGTSGAYEQYF
TGTGCCAGCAGCGATGGGACTAGCGGGGCCTACGAGCAGTACTTC